Listed below are T cell receptor beta chains from one sample, sequenced in a study of blood T cell repertoires in COVID-19. The data were produced by immunoSEQ multiplex PCR, yet TCRdb's version contains in-frame clones alone and is incomplete. The table has 70,000 or so clones, under 95% seen once. Sequenced sample: peripheral blood. These receptors came from a human donor in a cohort sampled during active COVID-19. The CDR3 runs from the conserved cysteine through the conserved F or W. The D gene is left open where the match is weak. Only some rows state a clone size, as once, few, many or a class for expanded clones.

abundance: -; v_gene: TRBV10-3; d_gene: TRBD1; j_gene: TRBJ2-1; CDR3nt: TGTGCCATCAGCGGGGGACAGGGGGCCAACAATGAGCAGTTCTTC; CDR3aa: CAISGGQGANNEQFF
abundance: -; v_gene: TRBV9; d_gene: TRBD1; j_gene: TRBJ1-1; CDR3nt: TGTGCCAGCAGCGTAACAGGGGGCCCCACTGAAGCTTTCTTT; CDR3aa: CASSVTGGPTEAFF
abundance: -; v_gene: TRBV19; d_gene: TRBD1; j_gene: TRBJ2-5; CDR3nt: TGTGCCAGTAGACACACAGGGGGCGGAGAGACCCAGTACTTC; CDR3aa: CASRHTGGGETQYF
abundance: -; v_gene: TRBV4-3; d_gene: TRBD1; j_gene: TRBJ2-7; CDR3nt: TGCGCCAGCAGCCAAGAAGCGGGGACAGGGGGCTACGAGCAGTACTTC; CDR3aa: CASSQEAGTGGYEQYF
abundance: -; v_gene: TRBV3-1/TRBV3-2; d_gene: -; j_gene: TRBJ2-7; CDR3nt: TGTGCCAGCAGCCAAGAGCGCCACAATGGGGATACGGGGGCCTACGAGCAGTACTTC; CDR3aa: CASSQERHNGDTGAYEQYF
abundance: -; v_gene: TRBV29-1; d_gene: -; j_gene: TRBJ1-2; CDR3nt: TGCAGCGTTGGCGACAGGATCTATGGCTACACCTTC; CDR3aa: CSVGDRIYGYTF
abundance: -; v_gene: TRBV7-3; d_gene: -; j_gene: TRBJ2-1; CDR3nt: TGTGCCAGCAGCCCCGGGGAAGGATCCTACAATGAGCAGTTCTTC; CDR3aa: CASSPGEGSYNEQFF
abundance: -; v_gene: TRBV18; d_gene: TRBD1; j_gene: TRBJ1-1; CDR3nt: TGTGCCAGCTCACCGAGACAGGGTGGCACTGAAGCTTTCTTT; CDR3aa: CASSPRQGGTEAFF
abundance: once; v_gene: TRBV5-1; d_gene: -; j_gene: TRBJ2-3; CDR3nt: TGCGCCAGCAGGGGCGGCAGGGCCGGAGATACGCAGTATTTT; CDR3aa: CASRGGRAGDTQYF
abundance: -; v_gene: TRBV10-3; d_gene: TRBD1; j_gene: TRBJ2-5; CDR3nt: TGTGCCATCAGTGAGTCGACTGGCAGGGGGTCGCGAGAGACCCAGTACTTC; CDR3aa: CAISESTGRGSRETQYF
abundance: -; v_gene: TRBV27; d_gene: TRBD1; j_gene: TRBJ2-3; CDR3nt: TGTGCCAGCAGTTCTGCGGACAGGGGGCTTTCAGATACGCAGTATTTT; CDR3aa: CASSSADRGLSDTQYF
abundance: -; v_gene: TRBV7-3; d_gene: -; j_gene: TRBJ1-5; CDR3nt: TGTGCCAGCAGCTTACAGGGTCCCGGGCAGCCCCAGCATTTT; CDR3aa: CASSLQGPGQPQHF
abundance: -; v_gene: TRBV28; d_gene: -; j_gene: TRBJ2-5; CDR3nt: TGTGCCAGCAGTTTCCCCTCACGAGGCCGGTACTTC; CDR3aa: CASSFPSRGRYF
abundance: -; v_gene: TRBV9; d_gene: -; j_gene: TRBJ2-7; CDR3nt: TGTGCCAGCAGCGTAGGTGGGCGCTACAACCACGAGCAGTACTTC; CDR3aa: CASSVGGRYNHEQYF
abundance: -; v_gene: TRBV7-8; d_gene: TRBD2; j_gene: TRBJ2-1; CDR3nt: TGTGCCAGCAGCCACGATTCTAGCGGGGGCAATGAGCAGTTCTTC; CDR3aa: CASSHDSSGGNEQFF
abundance: -; v_gene: TRBV18; d_gene: TRBD1; j_gene: TRBJ1-2; CDR3nt: TGTGCCAGCTCAGCTACCGGGACAGGGGGCGCGTCTGACTATGGCTACACCTTC; CDR3aa: CASSATGTGGASDYGYTF
abundance: -; v_gene: TRBV28; d_gene: -; j_gene: TRBJ1-6; CDR3nt: TGTGCCAGCAGTTTCGGGGGGCGGAATTCACCCCTCCACTTT; CDR3aa: CASSFGGRNSPLHF
abundance: -; v_gene: TRBV27; d_gene: -; j_gene: TRBJ2-7; CDR3nt: TGTGCCAGCAGTTTATCAGGGGGTAAACCGCCCTACGAGCAGTACTTC; CDR3aa: CASSLSGGKPPYEQYF
abundance: -; v_gene: TRBV12-3/TRBV12-4; d_gene: TRBD1; j_gene: TRBJ2-2; CDR3nt: TGTGCTGGGACAGGGGTCGCCGGGGAGCTGTTTTTT; CDR3aa: CAGTGVAGELFF
abundance: few; v_gene: TRBV7-8; d_gene: TRBD2; j_gene: TRBJ2-7; CDR3nt: TGTGCCAGCAGCTTATACTCTCCTAGCGGGAGGTACGAGCAGTACTTC; CDR3aa: CASSLYSPSGRYEQYF
abundance: -; v_gene: TRBV11-2; d_gene: -; j_gene: TRBJ2-3; CDR3nt: TGTGCCAGCAGCCTCTTCCCTTCAGATACGCAGTATTTT; CDR3aa: CASSLFPSDTQYF
abundance: -; v_gene: TRBV5-4; d_gene: -; j_gene: TRBJ2-5; CDR3nt: TGTGCCAGCAGCTCCAAGGGAGTAGCGGTGAGGGAGACCCAGTACTTC; CDR3aa: CASSSKGVAVRETQYF
abundance: -; v_gene: TRBV6-4; d_gene: -; j_gene: TRBJ2-7; CDR3nt: TGTGCCAGCAGTGACGGGTCCGGGGAGCAGTACTTC; CDR3aa: CASSDGSGEQYF
abundance: -; v_gene: TRBV6-2/TRBV6-3; d_gene: TRBD1; j_gene: TRBJ2-3; CDR3nt: TGTGCCAGCAGCTCCCCGACAGGGCCAGATACGCAGTATTTT; CDR3aa: CASSSPTGPDTQYF
abundance: -; v_gene: TRBV9; d_gene: TRBD2; j_gene: TRBJ2-2; CDR3nt: TGTGCCAGCAGCGTAGGGGCTAGCGGGAGAAACGGGGAGCTGTTTTTT; CDR3aa: CASSVGASGRNGELFF
abundance: -; v_gene: TRBV5-4; d_gene: TRBD2; j_gene: TRBJ2-2; CDR3nt: TGTGCCAGCAGTAGAAATAGCGGGATCAACACCGGGGAGCTGTTTTTT; CDR3aa: CASSRNSGINTGELFF
abundance: -; v_gene: TRBV5-1; d_gene: -; j_gene: TRBJ2-2; CDR3nt: TGCGCCAGCAGCTTGGGACGGAGCGGGGAGCTGTTTTTT; CDR3aa: CASSLGRSGELFF
abundance: -; v_gene: TRBV4-3; d_gene: TRBD2; j_gene: TRBJ2-1; CDR3nt: TGCGCCAGCAGCCAAGAACGGGAGGGCCGCAATGAGCAGTTCTTC; CDR3aa: CASSQEREGRNEQFF
abundance: -; v_gene: TRBV6-2/TRBV6-3; d_gene: TRBD2; j_gene: TRBJ2-7; CDR3nt: TGTGCCAGCAGTTACTCGGAACCGGGACTAATGTACGAGCAGTACTTC; CDR3aa: CASSYSEPGLMYEQYF
abundance: -; v_gene: TRBV28; d_gene: -; j_gene: TRBJ2-7; CDR3nt: TGTGCCAGCAGCAGCCGGGGGTCCCTCCTAACCTACGAGCAGTACTTC; CDR3aa: CASSSRGSLLTYEQYF
abundance: -; v_gene: TRBV15; d_gene: -; j_gene: TRBJ2-5; CDR3nt: TGTGCCACCAGCAGACACGCAGATTACCAAGAGACCCAGTACTTC; CDR3aa: CATSRHADYQETQYF
abundance: -; v_gene: TRBV5-8; d_gene: -; j_gene: TRBJ1-5; CDR3nt: TGTGCCAGCAGCTTGATAAGCAATCAGCCCCAGCATTTT; CDR3aa: CASSLISNQPQHF
abundance: -; v_gene: TRBV2; d_gene: TRBD2; j_gene: TRBJ2-1; CDR3nt: TGTGCCAGCAGTGAGTCCCTAGCGGGAGTTAGTATCAATGAGCAGTTCTTC; CDR3aa: CASSESLAGVSINEQFF
abundance: -; v_gene: TRBV4-3; d_gene: -; j_gene: TRBJ2-7; CDR3nt: TGCGCCAGCAGCCAAGACCTAGGCGGAGCCTACGAGCAGTACTTC; CDR3aa: CASSQDLGGAYEQYF
abundance: -; v_gene: TRBV10-3; d_gene: -; j_gene: TRBJ2-7; CDR3nt: TGTGCCATCAGTGACCAGACAATGAACTCCTACGAGCAGTACTTC; CDR3aa: CAISDQTMNSYEQYF
abundance: -; v_gene: TRBV27; d_gene: -; j_gene: TRBJ2-7; CDR3nt: TGTGCCAGCAGTCTTCTACCGGCGGGGATGGGCGACGAGCAGTACTTC; CDR3aa: CASSLLPAGMGDEQYF
abundance: -; v_gene: TRBV9; d_gene: TRBD1; j_gene: TRBJ2-2; CDR3nt: TGTGCCAGCAGCGTAGGTCGGGACAGATCCTTAAGCTGGGAGCTGTTTTTT; CDR3aa: CASSVGRDRSLSWELFF
abundance: -; v_gene: TRBV15; d_gene: TRBD1; j_gene: TRBJ1-2; CDR3nt: TGTGCCACCAGCAGAGATCGGGACAGGGGAGCAATCAACTATGGCTACACCTTC; CDR3aa: CATSRDRDRGAINYGYTF
abundance: once; v_gene: TRBV6-1; d_gene: TRBD2; j_gene: TRBJ2-7; CDR3nt: TGTGCCAGCAGTGAAGGGCTAGCGGGCACCTCCTACGAGCAGTACTTC; CDR3aa: CASSEGLAGTSYEQYF
abundance: once; v_gene: TRBV19; d_gene: TRBD2; j_gene: TRBJ2-5; CDR3nt: TGTGCCAGTAGCCCTAGCGGGGTCCAAGAGACCCAGTACTTC; CDR3aa: CASSPSGVQETQYF
abundance: -; v_gene: TRBV11-2; d_gene: TRBD2; j_gene: TRBJ2-5; CDR3nt: TGTGCCAGCAGCTCAATGGGGGGGAACAAAGAGACCCAGTACTTC; CDR3aa: CASSSMGGNKETQYF
abundance: -; v_gene: TRBV5-5; d_gene: -; j_gene: TRBJ1-5; CDR3nt: TGTGCCAGCAGCTTGTCCGTTAATCAGCCCCAGCATTTT; CDR3aa: CASSLSVNQPQHF
abundance: -; v_gene: TRBV27; d_gene: TRBD2; j_gene: TRBJ2-3; CDR3nt: TGTGCCAGCAGTTTACTCGGACTAGCGGGATTTGAGGCGGGCACAGATACGCAGTATTTT; CDR3aa: CASSLLGLAGFEAGTDTQYF